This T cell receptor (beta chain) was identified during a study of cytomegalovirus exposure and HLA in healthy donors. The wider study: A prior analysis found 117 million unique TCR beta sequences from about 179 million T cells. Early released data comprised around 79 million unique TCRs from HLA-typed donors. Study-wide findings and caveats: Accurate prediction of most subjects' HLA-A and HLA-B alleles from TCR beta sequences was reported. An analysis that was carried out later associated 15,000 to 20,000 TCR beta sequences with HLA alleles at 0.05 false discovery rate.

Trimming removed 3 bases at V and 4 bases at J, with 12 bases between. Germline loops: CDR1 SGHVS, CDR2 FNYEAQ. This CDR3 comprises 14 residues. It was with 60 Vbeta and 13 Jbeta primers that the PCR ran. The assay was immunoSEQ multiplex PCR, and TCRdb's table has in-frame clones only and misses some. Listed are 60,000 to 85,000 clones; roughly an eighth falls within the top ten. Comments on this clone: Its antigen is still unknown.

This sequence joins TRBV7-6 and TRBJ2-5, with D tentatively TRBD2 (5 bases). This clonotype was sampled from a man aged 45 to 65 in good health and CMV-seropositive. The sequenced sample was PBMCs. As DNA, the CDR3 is TGTGCCAGCAGCTTCCTAGCACAGTCAGAGACCCAGTACTTC. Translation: CASSFLAQSETQYF.